A selection of T cell receptor beta chains follows, all from one sample in a study of human T cells and chemical hapten exposure. TCRdb independently ran MiXCR on the RACE reads; one entry per CDR3 protein. The sample includes under 450,000 distinct CDR3 sequences, around 5% seen only once; the top ten take about 2.2%. The sequencing here drew on whole blood, taken in connection with sensitization to the hapten diphenylcyclopropenone (DPC). The receptors shown here come from a woman aged 45-65 years with alopecia areata. Some clones in this sample may be carry-over from other donors' samples. Both conserved end residues are trimmed from each CDR3.

j_call: TRBJ1-5
v_call: TRBV7-6
cdr3_aa: ASSLARNSNQPQH

j_call: TRBJ2-1
v_call: TRBV24-1
cdr3_aa: ATSDGTSGPEQF

j_call: TRBJ2-1
v_call: TRBV7-9
cdr3_aa: ASRDYATYNEQF

j_call: TRBJ2-5
v_call: TRBV12-3/TRBV12-4
cdr3_aa: ASRWGHPGETQY

j_call: TRBJ1-2
v_call: TRBV28
cdr3_aa: ASRSGTSNYGYT

j_call: TRBJ2-7
v_call: TRBV6-6
cdr3_aa: ASSQGPRGYEQY

j_call: TRBJ1-2
v_call: TRBV29-1
cdr3_aa: SVGEGGYT

j_call: TRBJ2-7
v_call: TRBV6-2/TRBV6-3
cdr3_aa: ASIPDVLSYEQY

j_call: TRBJ2-2
v_call: TRBV20-1
cdr3_aa: SARDPGSDTGELF

j_call: TRBJ2-7
v_call: TRBV27
cdr3_aa: ASSLGLAGTYEQY

j_call: TRBJ1-2
v_call: TRBV7-9
cdr3_aa: ASSLPRDRGSYGYT

j_call: TRBJ1-1
v_call: TRBV6-6
cdr3_aa: ASSYSQGSGGTEAF

j_call: TRBJ2-7
v_call: TRBV5-1
cdr3_aa: ASSPDRVPYEQY

j_call: TRBJ2-1
v_call: TRBV29-1
cdr3_aa: SALAGASYNEQF

j_call: TRBJ2-1
v_call: TRBV30
cdr3_aa: AWSIVVGGEQF

j_call: TRBJ2-2
v_call: TRBV15
cdr3_aa: ATSSGYDWTGANTGELF

j_call: TRBJ1-5
v_call: TRBV20-1
cdr3_aa: SAERFGGNQPQH

j_call: TRBJ2-1
v_call: TRBV6-5
cdr3_aa: ASGQGGFNEQF

j_call: TRBJ1-3
v_call: TRBV5-5
cdr3_aa: ASSLRGLENTIY

j_call: TRBJ2-1
v_call: TRBV4-3
cdr3_aa: ASSPIVGSHNEQF

j_call: TRBJ2-2
v_call: TRBV29-1
cdr3_aa: SARGASGANTGELF

j_call: TRBJ1-5
v_call: TRBV7-2
cdr3_aa: ASSFGNSNQPQH

j_call: TRBJ2-3
v_call: TRBV7-2
cdr3_aa: ASSLSGGAHTQY

j_call: TRBJ1-2
v_call: TRBV18
cdr3_aa: ASSPSESQKVGGYT

j_call: TRBJ2-2
v_call: TRBV29-1
cdr3_aa: SVGDPGELF

j_call: TRBJ2-2
v_call: TRBV7-9
cdr3_aa: ASSHAGGTDKNTGELF

j_call: TRBJ2-3
v_call: TRBV29-1
cdr3_aa: SVEDTFTPGGPSTDTQY

j_call: TRBJ1-2
v_call: TRBV29-1
cdr3_aa: SVVTGYGYT

j_call: TRBJ2-6
v_call: TRBV7-2
cdr3_aa: ASSLDLWVSGANVLT

j_call: TRBJ2-3
v_call: TRBV7-9
cdr3_aa: ASSARSVTDTQY

j_call: TRBJ1-2
v_call: TRBV28
cdr3_aa: ASSSPGQGRGGYT

j_call: TRBJ1-2
v_call: TRBV28
cdr3_aa: ASSSIGRGDGYT

j_call: TRBJ2-4
v_call: TRBV7-9
cdr3_aa: ASSYPLGEAKNIQY

j_call: TRBJ1-1
v_call: TRBV12-3/TRBV12-4
cdr3_aa: ASHGVSEAF

j_call: TRBJ2-1
v_call: TRBV11-2
cdr3_aa: ASSLNPREQF

j_call: TRBJ2-7
v_call: TRBV30
cdr3_aa: AWSVGGDLYEQY

j_call: TRBJ2-1
v_call: TRBV7-9
cdr3_aa: ASSIRDRGIYNEQF

j_call: TRBJ2-5
v_call: TRBV5-1
cdr3_aa: ASSLRGVIQETQY

j_call: TRBJ1-5
v_call: TRBV20-1
cdr3_aa: SATPRAGEFGQPQH

j_call: TRBJ1-1
v_call: TRBV12-3/TRBV12-4
cdr3_aa: ASSKNTEAF

j_call: TRBJ2-2
v_call: TRBV12-3/TRBV12-4
cdr3_aa: ASSPFGTANTGELF

j_call: TRBJ2-7
v_call: TRBV4-3
cdr3_aa: ASSQDWQGSYEQY

j_call: TRBJ2-3
v_call: TRBV27
cdr3_aa: ASSFPGAGTDTQY

j_call: TRBJ2-4
v_call: TRBV2
cdr3_aa: ASRGGTGKAKNIQY

j_call: TRBJ2-3
v_call: TRBV12-3/TRBV12-4
cdr3_aa: ASSRRGRGTDTQY

j_call: TRBJ2-3
v_call: TRBV6-5
cdr3_aa: ASTNRTSTDTQY

j_call: TRBJ2-1
v_call: TRBV6-5
cdr3_aa: ASSQTGGGNNEQF

j_call: TRBJ1-2
v_call: TRBV5-6
cdr3_aa: ASSPGQGAYHDGYT

j_call: TRBJ2-5
v_call: TRBV20-1
cdr3_aa: SARGSGLAGGIQETQY

j_call: TRBJ1-1
v_call: TRBV20-1
cdr3_aa: SAMTGDTEAF

j_call: TRBJ2-7
v_call: TRBV28
cdr3_aa: ATFPRISSYEQY

j_call: TRBJ2-1
v_call: TRBV3-1
cdr3_aa: ASSLIAGSRNEQF

j_call: TRBJ2-1
v_call: TRBV7-2
cdr3_aa: ASSLHNEQF

j_call: TRBJ1-1
v_call: TRBV12-3/TRBV12-4
cdr3_aa: PSSPGTAYQLNSEAF

j_call: TRBJ1-1
v_call: TRBV20-1
cdr3_aa: SAKDRGRFTEAF

j_call: TRBJ2-1
v_call: TRBV4-1
cdr3_aa: ASSLTGASCNEQF

j_call: TRBJ1-4
v_call: TRBV15
cdr3_aa: ATSPRTGQHEKLF

j_call: TRBJ2-3
v_call: TRBV24-1
cdr3_aa: ATSDDRGIGTDTQY

j_call: TRBJ1-1
v_call: TRBV3-1
cdr3_aa: ASSQGALATEAF

j_call: TRBJ2-3
v_call: TRBV7-2
cdr3_aa: ASRKVGQHTDTQY